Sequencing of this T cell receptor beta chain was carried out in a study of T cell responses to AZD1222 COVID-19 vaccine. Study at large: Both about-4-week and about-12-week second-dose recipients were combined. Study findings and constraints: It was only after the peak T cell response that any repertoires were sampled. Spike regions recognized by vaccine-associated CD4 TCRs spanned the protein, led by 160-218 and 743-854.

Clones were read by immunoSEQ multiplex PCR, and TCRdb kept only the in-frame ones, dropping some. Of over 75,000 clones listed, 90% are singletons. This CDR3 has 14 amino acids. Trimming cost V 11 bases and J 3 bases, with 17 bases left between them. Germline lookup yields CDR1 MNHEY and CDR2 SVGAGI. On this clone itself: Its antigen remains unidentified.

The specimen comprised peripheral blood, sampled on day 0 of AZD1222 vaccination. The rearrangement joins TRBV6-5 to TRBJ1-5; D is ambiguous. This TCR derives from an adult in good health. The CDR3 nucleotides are TGTGCCGGCGGGGTAGAGGCAGACAATCAGCCCCAGCATTTT. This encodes CAGGVEADNQPQHF.